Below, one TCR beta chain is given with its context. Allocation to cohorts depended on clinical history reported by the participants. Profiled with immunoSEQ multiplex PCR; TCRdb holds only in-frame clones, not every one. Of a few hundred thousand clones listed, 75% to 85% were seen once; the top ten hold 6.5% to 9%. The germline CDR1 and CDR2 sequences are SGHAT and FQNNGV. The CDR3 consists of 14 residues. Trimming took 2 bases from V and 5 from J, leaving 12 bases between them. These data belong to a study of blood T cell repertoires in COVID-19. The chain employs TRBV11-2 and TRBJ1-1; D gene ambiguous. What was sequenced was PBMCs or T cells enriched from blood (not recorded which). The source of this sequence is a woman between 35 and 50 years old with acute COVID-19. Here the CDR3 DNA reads TGTGCCAGCAGCTTACTTCCGCGAGGGACTGAAGCTTTCTTT. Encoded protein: CASSLLPRGTEAFF.